This TCR beta chain is from a study of post-analysis software for immune sequencing data (dated by TCRdb to 2013 to 2016). Broadly, across the study: Relapsing-remitting, secondary progressive and progressive-relapsing multiple sclerosis were recorded as disease courses, and subtype annotation was lacking for some patients. A subset of samples was prepared in parallel using single-end sample barcoding, then pooled and co-amplified after Illumina adapter ligation. The patient repertoires were compared against approximately twelve previously published healthy control repertoires obtained from donors aged about 6 to 28 years. Broader findings and caveats from the paper: Normalized Chao1 diversity was significantly lower in multiple sclerosis patients than controls, suggesting substantial peripheral T-cell clonal expansion. The control group was slightly older than the multiple sclerosis patient group. Strong co-clustering of samples prepared in the same batch was shown by direct clustering with F measure, prompting a batch-effect correction. Significantly higher frequencies in patients than in controls were found for five or six TRBV segments, including TRBV5-6, TRBV5-1 and TRBV20-1.

From the cysteine through the phenylalanine, the CDR3 covers 13 amino acids. Only CDR3 DNA is held: 39 bases, read in frame from base 1. The germline V gene specifies SGHVS as CDR1 and FNYEAQ as CDR2. On this clonotype itself: What this receptor recognizes is not known. A junction end diverges from the germline sequence, so it may reflect a read error.

To demonstrate the VDJtools post-analysis software, the study profiled TCR beta repertoires from the peripheral blood of about 13 young patients with multiple sclerosis. Multiple sclerosis patients were children and adolescents aged roughly 6 to 17 years. Library preparation was by PCR. Instrument on record: Illumina HiSeq 2500. To reduce PCR and sequencing biases, unique molecular identifiers were incorporated into the TCR beta cDNA libraries. About 500,000 cDNA molecules were obtained for every 1 to 10 million input T cells, so each molecule roughly corresponded to one T cell. The patient libraries were prepared and sequenced using the same protocol as the earlier healthy control dataset. Within a given batch, samples were prepared together, multiplexed and sequenced on the same HiSeq lane. The source study handled its data this way. Raw barcoded reads were processed with MIGEC, discarding single-read molecular identifier groups before consensus assembly and CDR3 extraction. Clonotype tables were post-analysed with VDJtools, normalizing diversity by down-sampling all datasets to the smallest sample size. To correct batch-related cross-sample contamination, repertoire overlap clustering matched CDR3 amino acid sequences but not nucleotide sequences. Starting from the raw public reads, TCRdb applied fastp trimming at Q25, assembled clones with MiXCR and retained in-frame beta chains. Each record represents a unique CDR3 protein, reported with the most common genes and DNA among its rows. Here the V and J calls rest on TCRdb's processing, not on the authors' analysis. The sample table records 700,000 to 800,000 distinct CDR3 sequences; roughly 30% of these occur just once. The ten biggest clones cover under 0.7% of the sample.

The TCR originated in a girl aged 10 to 17 with multiple sclerosis. The sequenced material came from blood. The chain joins TRBV7-6 to TRBJ1-5, with no reliable assignment of the D segment. The CDR3 loop reads CTSSSMSNQPQHF. The DNA sequence is as follows: TGTACCAGCAGCTCCATGAGCAATCAGCCCCAGCATTTT.